The 17 T cell receptor beta chains listed next were all sequenced from one sample in a study of cytomegalovirus exposure and HLA in healthy donors. Primers: 60 Vbeta forward and 13 Jbeta reverse. Sequencing used immunoSEQ multiplex PCR; TCRdb keeps in-frame clones, though not all of them. The sample lists tens of thousands of clones; 80% were seen once. Sequenced: PBMCs. The receptors were sampled from a male donor in good health and CMV-seronegative.

The chain has TRBV6-5 and TRBJ1-2; TRBD1 matches 9 bases. Germline trimming cut 5 bases from V and 4 bases from J; bases unmatched to any gene: 5. CDR1 and CDR2 (germline): MNHEY, SVGAGI. CDR3 length: 14 residues. Written as DNA, the CDR3 is TGTGCCAGCAGTGGGACAGGGTGGAGCTATGGCTACACCTTC. It is translated as CASSGTGWSYGYTF.

The chain uses TRBV9 and TRBJ1-1, with a tentative D call TRBD1 (6 bases). Germline CDR1 reads SGDLS; CDR2 reads YYNGEE. CDR3 length: 14 residues. V was pared by 3 bases and J by 0 bases, with 9 bases between. The CDR3 loop reads CASSAGQMNTEAFF. The CDR3 DNA follows: TGTGCCAGCAGCGCCGGACAGATGAACACTGAAGCTTTCTTT.

This chain links TRBV7-3 with TRBJ1-1; D ambiguous. V was cut by 5 bases and J by 11 bases, with 21 bases left in between. Germline V CDR1 and CDR2: SGHTA, FQGTGA. The CDR3 sequence is 14 residues long. The CDR3 reads CASSERGGPYGAFF. CDR3 sequence (DNA): TGTGCCAGCAGCGAGCGGGGAGGGCCCTATGGGGCTTTCTTT. The whole variable domain, remainder taken from reference TRBV7-3 and TRBJ1-1, is GAGVSQTPSNKVTEKGKYVELRCDPISGHTALYWYRQSLGQGPEFLIYFQGTGAADDSGLPNDRFFAVRPEGSVSTLKIQRTERGDSAVYLCASSERGGPYGAFFGQGTRLTVV.

This clone was observed a single time. V is TRBV19 and J is TRBJ2-5, with TRBD1 identical over 9 bases. The CDR3 runs to 14 residues. The V gene's germline CDR1 is LNHDA and CDR2 SQIVND (reference sequence). V was clipped by 3 bases and J by 4 bases; unmatched bases: 3. The CDR3 protein is CASSITGGGETQYF. DNA of the CDR3: TGTGCCAGTAGTATCACAGGGGGCGGAGAGACCCAGTACTTC.

This chain connects TRBV27 to TRBJ1-6, with unresolved D. Between the trimmed V and J ends, which lost 2 bases and 6 bases, there was a span of 2 bases. The CDR3 has 12 amino acids. The germline V gene has CDR1 MNHEY and CDR2 SMNVEV (reference sequence). The CDR3 DNA reads as TGTGCCAGCAGTTTACTTAATTCACCCCTCCACTTT. The encoded protein is CASSLLNSPLHF.

The rearrangement links TRBV5-1 to TRBJ2-1; a weak D match, TRBD2 (6 bases). V shed 5 bases and J shed 0 bases, with 12 bases lying between them. The CDR3 has 15 residues. Per the germline V gene, CDR1 is SGHRS and CDR2 is YFSETQ. The CDR3 loop is CASRGEEDSYNEQFF. The CDR3 coding sequence is TGCGCCAGCAGGGGGGAGGAGGACTCCTACAATGAGCAGTTCTTC.

The chain combines TRBV2 with TRBJ2-7; 8 nucleotides align to TRBD1. The trim removed 3 bases at V and 1 base at J, leaving 5 bases unmatched. Germline V lookup: CDR1 SNHLY, CDR2 FYNNEI. This CDR3 region has 15 residues. CDR3 DNA sequence: TGTGCCAGCAGTGACCGGACAGGGCATTCCTACGAGCAGTACTTC. Amino acid sequence: CASSDRTGHSYEQYF.

This clone has more than one count but fewer than ten. This chain links TRBV18 with TRBJ1-2, with 7 bases lining up with TRBD1. The length of the CDR3 is 14 residues. Germline assignment: CDR1 KGHSH and CDR2 LQKENI. The junction had 9 bases not matched to a gene; V was cut back by 3 bases and J by 8 bases. CDR3 sequence: CASSPNRGLGGYTF. The CDR3 coding sequence is TGTGCCAGCTCACCGAATAGGGGGCTCGGGGGCTACACCTTC.

The V call is TRBV10-3, the J call TRBJ2-5; 10 bases are a match to TRBD1. The CDR3 consists of 14 residues. Germline-derived CDR1 and CDR2 are ENHRY and SYGVKD. After removal of 2 bases from V and 5 bases from J, the junction contained 2 bases not matched to a gene. CDR3 sequence (DNA): TGTGCCATCAGTGAGGGGACAGGGGTCGAGACCCAGTACTTC. It encodes CAISEGTGVETQYF.

The V call is TRBV2, the J call TRBJ2-7; D is unresolved. This CDR3 has 11 residues. CDR1 is SNHLY, CDR2 FYNNEI, per germline. Deletions cut 7 bases from V and 7 bases from J, with 11 bases between. CDR3 DNA sequence: TGTGCCAGCATTAAGAGCCGGGAGCAGTACTTC. It is translated as CASIKSREQYF.

The CDR3 coding sequence is TGTGCCAGCAGCTTAAGGGGACTAGCGGCGGCCTACGAGCAGTACTTC. Translated, it gives CASSLRGLAAAYEQYF. The chain links TRBV7-2 to TRBJ2-7, with TRBD2 matching over 11 bases. The CDR3 runs 16 residues. Germline values: CDR1 SGHTA, CDR2 FQGNSA. V lost 2 bases and J lost 2; bases outside the gene matches: 5.

DNA for the CDR3: TGCAGCGTTGAAGAGAACAGGGGGGATACGCAGTATTTT. Amino acid sequence: CSVEENRGDTQYF. The V and J genes are TRBV29-1 and TRBJ2-3, with 8 bases that match TRBD1. Germline CDR1 reads SQVTM; CDR2 reads ANQGSEA. With V trimmed by 0 bases and J by 6 bases, 2 bases remained unmatched. This CDR3 contains 13 residues.

This clone was observed a single time. V gene TRBV27 combines with J gene TRBJ2-1, with D unresolved. The CDR3 is made up of 12 amino acids. Looked up from germline, CDR1 is MNHEY and CDR2 is SMNVEV (reference sequence). V was shortened by 0 bases and J by 5 bases, with 2 bases between the two germline ends. In DNA, the CDR3 is TGTGCCAGCAGTTTATCCGACAATGAGCAGTTCTTC. It encodes CASSLSDNEQFF.

This chain joins TRBV29-1 and TRBJ2-3; D is perhaps TRBD2 (6 bases). The V gene lost 5 bases and the J gene lost 2 bases, with 17 bases spanning the gap. CDR1 and CDR2 (germline): SQVTM, ANQGSEA. The CDR3 length is 15 residues. CDR3 loop: CSVPGAGPVTDTQYF. The CDR3 nucleotides are TGCAGCGTTCCGGGTGCGGGACCCGTCACAGATACGCAGTATTTT.

V usage is TRBV5-1 and J usage is TRBJ2-1; 7 bases line up with TRBD2. Germline CDR1 SGHRS, CDR2 YFSETQ. The length of the CDR3 is 17 residues. The V gene end was trimmed by 0 bases and the J gene end by 0 bases; junction bases not matched to a gene: 6. The CDR3: CASSLGLGGSSYNEQFF. The CDR3 coding sequence is TGCGCCAGCAGCTTGGGGTTGGGCGGGAGCTCCTACAATGAGCAGTTCTTC.

There are a few counts of this clone. V is TRBV15 and J is TRBJ1-5, with 7 positions matching TRBD1. From germline, CDR1 is LNHNV and CDR2 YYDKDF (reference sequence). Losses at the gene ends were 0 bases for V and 3 bases for J; bases not matched to a gene: 8. The CDR3 spans 17 residues. This CDR3 reads CATSRDRGTELNQPQHF. Here the CDR3 DNA reads TGTGCCACCAGCAGAGATAGGGGGACAGAACTCAATCAGCCCCAGCATTTT. Combining the CDR3 with reference TRBV15 and TRBJ1-5 gives the whole variable domain DAMVIQNPRYQVTQFGKPVTLSCSQTLNHNVMYWYQQKSSQAPKLLFHYYDKDFNNEADTPDNFQSRRPNTSFCFLDIRSPGLGDTAMYLCATSRDRGTELNQPQHFGDGTRLSIL.

This sequence joins TRBV4-1 and TRBJ1-2, with 9 positions matching TRBD1. The V gene's germline CDR1 is MGHRA and CDR2 YSYEKL. V shed 0 bases, J shed 3 bases, and the junction held 5 bases outside the gene matches. This CDR3 contains 16 residues. The CDR3, as DNA: TGCGCCAGCAGCCAAGATGGGGACAGGGCGCACTATGGCTACACCTTC. This gives the protein CASSQDGDRAHYGYTF.